The 32 T cell receptor beta chains given below trace back to one sample, sequenced in a study. TCRdb re-called the RT-PCR reads with MiXCR, one entry per CDR3 protein. The table includes more than 600,000 distinct CDR3 sequences, more than 13% detected once. The sample consisted of memory CD4+ T cells from blood. The receptors originated from a female donor in good health, serving as a healthy control.

The J gene is TRBJ2-2, the V gene TRBV29-1; TRBD2 agrees at 8 bases. The CDR3 is 13 residues long. Per germline, CDR1 SQVTM and CDR2 ANQGSEA. CDR3 sequence reads: CSAGRANTGELFF. CDR3 DNA: TGCAGTGCCGGGAGGGCGAACACCGGGGAGCTGTTTTTT.

The rearrangement uses TRBV5-1 and TRBJ1-1; 12 nucleotides line up with TRBD1. CDR3 length: 14 amino acids. J lost 5 bases, V lost 7 bases, and 6 bases had no gene match. Germline lookup yields CDR1 SGHRS and CDR2 YFSETQ. The CDR3 sequence is CASRDRGRRTEAFF. CDR3 DNA: TGCGCCAGCCGGGACAGGGGGCGCCGAACTGAAGCTTTCTTT.

In this sample, this clonotype turned up a few times. The J gene is TRBJ2-1, the V gene TRBV5-1, with D unresolved. The CDR3 contains 13 residues. Trimming shortened V by 1 base and J by 4 bases, and 6 bases separated the two germline ends. Germline lookup yields CDR1 SGHRS and CDR2 YFSETQ. The CDR3 loop is CASSLPQYNEQFF. DNA of the CDR3: TGCGCCAGCAGCTTGCCTCAGTACAATGAGCAGTTCTTC.

The table lists this clonotype with a few counts. The rearrangement joins TRBV6-6 to TRBJ2-4; no clear D gene. V gave up 6 bases and J gave up 10 bases, with 16 bases separating them. Germline V lookup: CDR1 MNHNY, CDR2 SVGAGI (reference sequence). This CDR3 is 13 amino acids long. CDR3 amino acids: CASSNADGRIQYF. CDR3 in DNA: TGTGCCAGCAGCAATGCGGACGGCAGGATTCAGTACTTC.

This chain connects TRBV3-1 to TRBJ2-5; D call uncertain. CDR1 is LGHDT and CDR2 is YNNKEL in the germline V gene (reference sequence). Trimming took off 2 bases at V and 1 base at J, with 5 bases between the two ends. The CDR3 is made up of 13 amino acids. DNA for the CDR3: TGTGCCAGCAGCCAAATACTCCAAGAGACCCAGTACTTC. It specifies CASSQILQETQYF.

This clonotype came up a few times. J is TRBJ2-5 and V is TRBV5-1, with a tentative D call TRBD1 (5 bases). Germline V lookup: CDR1 SGHRS, CDR2 YFSETQ. V shed 4 bases and J shed 1 base, with 14 bases lying between them. This CDR3 contains 15 residues. This CDR3 is CASSHPGIRQETQYF. The CDR3 DNA follows: TGCGCCAGCAGCCACCCAGGGATTCGCCAAGAGACCCAGTACTTC.

This clonotype was observed a few times. As DNA, the CDR3 is TGCGCCAGCAGCTTGTACCAGTCCTACAATGAGCAGTTCTTC. Its protein product is CASSLYQSYNEQFF. The chain has TRBV5-1 and TRBJ2-1, with D hard to call. CDR3 length equals 14 residues. Per the germline V gene, CDR1 is SGHRS and CDR2 is YFSETQ. V was cut by 1 base and J by 1 base, with 6 bases left in between.

This rearrangement joins TRBV18 to TRBJ2-1, with D possibly being TRBD1 or TRBD2 (5 bases each). Germline V lookup: CDR1 KGHSH, CDR2 LQKENI. The germline V and J ends were trimmed by 3 bases and 7 bases, with 16 bases remaining between them. The CDR3 loop spans 15 amino acids. CDR3 residues: CASSPSRGPLNEQFF. The CDR3 DNA reads TGTGCCAGCTCACCCTCCCGGGGACCTCTGAATGAGCAGTTCTTC. Supplemented by reference TRBV18 and TRBJ2-1, the full variable domain reads NAGVMQNPRHLVRRRGQEARLRCSPMKGHSHVYWYRQLPEEGLKFMVYLQKENIIDESGMPKERFSAEFPKEGPSILRIQQVVRGDSAAYFCASSPSRGPLNEQFFGPGTRLTVL.

The chain combines TRBV27 with TRBJ2-2; the D gene is possibly TRBD2 (7 bases). Germline CDR1 reads MNHEY; CDR2 reads SMNVEV (reference sequence). This CDR3 has 15 amino acids. V lost 4 bases and J 0 bases, leaving 9 bases between the germline ends. The CDR3 DNA follows: TGTGCCAGCAGTTGGGGGGGCCCGAACACCGGGGAGCTGTTTTTT. Its protein product is CASSWGGPNTGELFF.

The table lists this clonotype with many counts. This chain links TRBV4-2 with TRBJ2-7; D not resolved. Germline V CDR1 and CDR2: LGHNA, YNFKEQ. The CDR3 extends over 14 amino acids. Trimming took 1 base from V and 1 from J, leaving 8 bases between them. The chain's CDR3 is CASSQGGGSYEQYF. The CDR3 DNA is TGTGCCAGCAGCCAAGGAGGTGGGTCCTACGAGCAGTACTTC.

This clonotype was seen many times. The chain carries TRBV28 and TRBJ2-7; D perhaps matches TRBD2 (5 bases). Trimming left V 5 bases short and J 2 bases short, with 16 bases between. Looked up from germline, CDR1 is MDHEN and CDR2 is SYDVKM. This CDR3 contains 15 residues. The CDR3 DNA reads TGTGCCAGCAGTGGACTGGGGTTCATTGCCTACGAGCAGTACTTC. Protein sequence: CASSGLGFIAYEQYF.

Only a few counts were recorded for this clonotype. V gene TRBV30 combines with J gene TRBJ2-5, with unresolved D. The CDR3 loop spans 13 amino acids. Germline CDR1 reads GTSNPN; CDR2 reads SVGIG (reference sequence). Trimming stripped 8 bases from V and 0 bases from J, with 13 bases between. DNA of the CDR3: TGTGCCCAACGCGCGTCTCACCAAGAGACCCAGTACTTC. As protein: CAQRASHQETQYF. Complete variable domain (other parts from reference TRBV30 and TRBJ2-5): SQTIHQWPATLVQPVGSPLSLECTVEGTSNPNLYWYRQAAGRGLQLLFYSVGIGQISSEVPQNLSASRPQDRQFILSSKKLLLSDSGFYLCAQRASHQETQYFGPGTRLLVL.

V gene TRBV12-3 or TRBV12-4 combines with J gene TRBJ2-7; D gene uncertain. This CDR3 region has 13 residues. Trimming removed 1 base at V and 5 bases at J, with 9 bases between. CDR3 sequence: CASSLEAGHEQYF. The DNA of the CDR3 is TGTGCCAGCAGTTTAGAGGCAGGCCACGAGCAGTACTTC.

This clonotype was counted between two and nine times. The rearrangement joins TRBV18 to TRBJ2-7; D tentatively reads TRBD1 or TRBD2 (6 bases each). V was clipped by 1 base and J by 6 bases, with 7 bases between them. The germline CDR1 and CDR2 sequences are KGHSH and LQKENI. CDR3 length: 12 residues. The CDR3 spells CASSPRGAEQYF. DNA for the CDR3: TGTGCCAGCTCACCACGGGGGGCCGAGCAGTACTTC.

Note on this clonotype: One base away lies a much larger clone, so this may be a sequencing read error. The chain couples TRBV11-2 to TRBJ2-7, with D unresolved. Germline-derived CDR1 and CDR2 are SGHAT and FQNNGV. This CDR3 region has 14 residues. Between the trimmed V and J ends, which lost 2 bases and 2 bases, there was a span of 10 bases. The CDR3 DNA reads TGTGCCAGCAGCTTAAGCAGTGAGGCCTACGAGCAGTACTTC. Amino acids: CASSLSSEAYEQYF.

The gene calls are TRBV5-1 and TRBJ1-2; D is unresolved. V was shortened by 1 base and J by 0 bases, with 10 bases between the two germline ends. The CDR3 sequence is 15 residues long. CDR1 is SGHRS, CDR2 YFSETQ, per germline. The CDR3 reads CASSLRPGSNYGYTF. CDR3 coding DNA: TGCGCCAGCAGCTTGAGGCCGGGCTCTAACTATGGCTACACCTTC.

This chain uses TRBV5-6 with TRBJ2-7, with 11 bases matching TRBD1. CDR3 length: 15 amino acids. Trimming at V came to 7 bases and at J to 4 bases, leaving 10 bases not matched to a gene. CDR1 is SGHDT and CDR2 is YYEEEE in the germline V gene. CDR3: CASCSPGQGVYEQYF. In nucleotides, the CDR3 is TGTGCCAGCTGCTCGCCGGGACAGGGGGTATACGAGCAGTACTTC.

The V and J genes are TRBV11-2 and TRBJ2-1; D gene ambiguous. This CDR3 has 19 residues. The V and J ends lost 2 bases and 7 bases respectively, with 27 bases between them. The germline V gene encodes CDR1 SGHAT and CDR2 FQNNGV. The CDR3 bases are TGTGCCAGCAGCTTATTAGGAGCAACCGGTGGTGCAACGGAGAATGAGCAGTTCTTC. Protein sequence: CASSLLGATGGATENEQFF.

Details on this clonotype: Possible read error: a much larger clone is one base away. The V call is TRBV6-5, the J call TRBJ2-1; D is perhaps TRBD1 (6 bases). The germline gives CDR1 MNHEY, CDR2 SVGAGI. This CDR3 contains 18 residues. DNA for the CDR3: TGTGCCAGCGGTTACTCGATTCGACCAGGGGTCTCCTACAATGAGCAGTTCTTC. Translated, it gives CASGYSIRPGVSYNEQFF.

This clonotype was picked up a small number of times. The CDR3: CASSPQRDTEPNEQYF. The CDR3 region has the DNA TGTGCCAGCTCACCCCAGAGGGACACGGAGCCTAACGAGCAGTACTTC. The chain recombines TRBV18 with TRBJ2-7; a possible D gene is TRBD1 (6 bases). Germline V gene sequence: CDR1 KGHSH, CDR2 LQKENI. V lost 3 bases and J 5 bases, leaving 20 bases between the germline ends. The CDR3 runs to 16 residues.

V gene TRBV11-2 combines with J gene TRBJ1-1; 8 positions agree with TRBD1. The CDR3 is made up of 14 amino acids. Germline lookup yields CDR1 SGHAT and CDR2 FQNNGV. The V gene end was trimmed by 3 bases and the J gene end by 10 bases; junction bases not matched to a gene: 10. The CDR3 DNA reads TGTGCCAGCAGCTTTCCGGGACAGGTTAGGGGAGCTTTCTTT. Translating it yields CASSFPGQVRGAFF. Based on the CDR3 plus reference TRBV11-2 and TRBJ1-1, the full variable domain is EAGVAQSPRYKIIEKRQSVAFWCNPISGHATLYWYQQILGQGPKLLIQFQNNGVVDDSQLPKDRFSAERLKGVDSTLKIQPAKLEDSAVYLCASSFPGQVRGAFFGQGTRLTVV.

The chain uses TRBV7-2 and TRBJ1-3; D is ambiguous. Germline V gene sequence: CDR1 SGHTA, CDR2 FQGNSA. This CDR3 has 17 residues. The ends were cut back, 1 base at V and 0 bases at J, with 13 bases in the middle. In DNA form, the CDR3 reads TGTGCCAGCAGCTTAGATGCCTCTAGGCGCTCTGGAAACACCATATATTTT. Protein product: CASSLDASRRSGNTIYF. The full variable domain, with the rest looked up from reference TRBV7-2 and TRBJ1-3, is GAGVSQSPSNKVTEKGKDVELRCDPISGHTALYWYRQSLGQGLEFLIYFQGNSAPDKSGLPSDRFSAERTGGSVSTLTIQRTQQEDSAVYLCASSLDASRRSGNTIYFGEGSWLTVV.

This clonotype was picked up many times. This chain uses TRBV5-5 with TRBJ1-5; 9 nucleotides agree with TRBD1. The CDR3 has 14 amino acids. J was trimmed by 4 bases and V by 4 bases; bases with no gene match: 3. Germline values: CDR1 SGHKS, CDR2 YYEKEE (reference sequence). The CDR3 nucleotides read TGTGCCAGCAGCATGACAGGGGGTAATCAGCCCCAGCATTTT. Amino acid sequence: CASSMTGGNQPQHF.

V gene TRBV20-1 combines with J gene TRBJ2-6; the D is unclear. The CDR3 length is 15 residues. V was trimmed by 0 bases and J by 3 bases, leaving 9 bases between them. In germline, CDR1 is DFQATT, CDR2 SNEGSKA (reference sequence). The CDR3 sequence is CSARDFVYGANVLTF. CDR3 bases: TGCAGTGCTAGAGATTTTGTATATGGGGCCAACGTCCTGACTTTC.

This clonotype occurred many times. The chain recombines TRBV20-1 with TRBJ2-7; 9 bases line up with TRBD1. CDR1 is DFQATT and CDR2 is SNEGSKA in the germline V gene (reference sequence). CDR3 length: 13 amino acids. V was pared by 4 bases and J by 7 bases, with 8 bases of the junction left unmatched. CDR3 sequence reads: CSATGTGPLEQYF. The DNA of the CDR3 is TGCAGTGCTACCGGGACAGGGCCCCTGGAGCAGTACTTC.

This chain links TRBV28 with TRBJ2-6; D is uncertain. Trimming took 10 bases from V and 0 from J, leaving 19 bases between them. This CDR3 has 17 residues. Germline loops: CDR1 MDHEN, CDR2 SYDVKM. The CDR3 here is CAINLPGFDSGANVLTF. CDR3 sequence (DNA): TGTGCCATCAACCTCCCGGGTTTCGACTCTGGGGCCAACGTCCTGACTTTC.

The rearrangement uses TRBV28 and TRBJ2-5; D is uncertain. V was clipped by 5 bases and J by 5 bases, with 9 bases between them. The CDR3 length is 12 residues. Germline CDR1 and CDR2: MDHEN and SYDVKM. Here the CDR3 reads CASSELRETQYF. The CDR3 DNA reads as TGTGCCAGCAGTGAGCTCCGGGAGACCCAGTACTTC.

Many counts were recorded for this clonotype. The V gene is TRBV12-3 or TRBV12-4, the J gene TRBJ2-7, with 7 bases fitting TRBD2. Trimming at V came to 6 bases and at J to 4 bases, leaving 6 bases not matched to a gene. The CDR3 is 13 amino acids. The CDR3, as DNA: TGTGCCAGCAGCGGACTAGATAGTTACGAGCAGTACTTC. It yields the protein CASSGLDSYEQYF.

This clonotype occurred a few times. This chain connects TRBV7-9 to TRBJ2-3; possibly TRBD2 for D (5 bases). Germline V gene lookup returns CDR1 SEHNR and CDR2 FQNEAQ (reference sequence). The V end lost 1 base, the J end lost 9 bases, and 8 bases lay between the germline ends. The CDR3 is 12 amino acids. CDR3 sequence reads: CASSLVSGTQYF. CDR3 sequence (DNA): TGTGCCAGCAGCTTAGTCTCGGGGACGCAGTATTTT.

The chain carries TRBV5-6 and TRBJ1-2; maybe TRBD1 (6 bases). The CDR3 consists of 17 residues. The V end lost 1 base, the J end lost 0 bases, and 16 bases lay between the germline ends. Per the germline V gene, CDR1 is SGHDT and CDR2 is YYEEEE. DNA of the CDR3: TGTGCCAGCAGCTTGAGAATTCTGCAGGGGCCTAACTATGGCTACACCTTC. Protein sequence: CASSLRILQGPNYGYTF.

J is TRBJ1-5 and V is TRBV20-1; 7 positions match TRBD1. The trim removed 3 bases at V and 7 bases at J, leaving 9 bases unmatched. Germline loops: CDR1 DFQATT, CDR2 SNEGSKA (reference sequence). CDR3 size: 14 residues. CDR3 sequence (DNA): TGCAGTGCTAGTTCCGACAGGGCGCTGCAGCCCCAGCATTTT. Protein: CSASSDRALQPQHF.

This clonotype was detected only once. This chain uses TRBV20-1 with TRBJ2-1, with 8 bases lining up with TRBD2. The germline gives CDR1 DFQATT, CDR2 SNEGSKA (reference sequence). The CDR3 contains 14 residues. Written as DNA, the CDR3 is TGCAGCGGAGGAGTAGCGGGGATATACAATGAGCAGTTCTTC. This translates into CSGGVAGIYNEQFF.